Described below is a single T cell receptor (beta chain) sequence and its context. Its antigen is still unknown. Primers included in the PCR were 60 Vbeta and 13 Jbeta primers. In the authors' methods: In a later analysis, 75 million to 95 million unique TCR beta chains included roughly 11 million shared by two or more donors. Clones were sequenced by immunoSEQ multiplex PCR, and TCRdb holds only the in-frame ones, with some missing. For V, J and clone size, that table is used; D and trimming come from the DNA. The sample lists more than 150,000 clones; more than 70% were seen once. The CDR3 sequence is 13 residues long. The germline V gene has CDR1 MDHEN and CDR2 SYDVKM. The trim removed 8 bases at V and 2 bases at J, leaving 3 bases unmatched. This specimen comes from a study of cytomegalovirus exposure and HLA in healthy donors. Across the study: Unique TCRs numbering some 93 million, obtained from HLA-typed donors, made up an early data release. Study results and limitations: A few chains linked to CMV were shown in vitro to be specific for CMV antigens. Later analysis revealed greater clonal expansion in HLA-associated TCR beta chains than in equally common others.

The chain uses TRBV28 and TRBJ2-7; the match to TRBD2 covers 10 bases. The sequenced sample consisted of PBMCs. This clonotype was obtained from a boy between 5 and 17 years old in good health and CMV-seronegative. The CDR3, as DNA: TGTGCCAGCTGTAGCGGGGGGACCTACGAGCAGTACTTC. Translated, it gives CASCSGGTYEQYF.